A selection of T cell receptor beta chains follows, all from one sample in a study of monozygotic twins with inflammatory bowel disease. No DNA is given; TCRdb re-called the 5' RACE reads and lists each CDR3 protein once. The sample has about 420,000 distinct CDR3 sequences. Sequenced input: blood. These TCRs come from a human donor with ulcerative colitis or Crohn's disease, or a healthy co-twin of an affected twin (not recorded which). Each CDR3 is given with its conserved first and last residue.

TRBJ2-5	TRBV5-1	CASNRGLAGGAQETQYF
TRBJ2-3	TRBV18	CASSPGLAGARSDTQYF
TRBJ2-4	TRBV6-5	CASSQGWIQYF
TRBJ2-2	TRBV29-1	CSVRDTGELFF
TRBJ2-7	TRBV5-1	CASSSRPGLDYEQYF
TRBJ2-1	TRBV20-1	CSARDSSGASNEQFF
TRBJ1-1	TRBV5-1	CASSLVLGMNTEAFF
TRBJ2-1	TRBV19	CASVAGPNEQFF
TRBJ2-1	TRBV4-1	CASSLRLDTSSYNEQFF
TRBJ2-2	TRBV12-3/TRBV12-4	CASSWDTGTGELFF
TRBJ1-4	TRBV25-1	CASSESWRAPNEKLFF
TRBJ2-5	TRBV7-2	CASSPTSGSRVETQYF
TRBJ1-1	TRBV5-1	CASSLEGTQRTEAFF
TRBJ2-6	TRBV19	CASSATGNSGANVLTF
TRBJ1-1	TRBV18	CASSQSMSTEAFF
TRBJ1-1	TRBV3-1	CASSPLGRLGHTEAFF
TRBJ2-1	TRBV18	CASSPNVGTGVFF